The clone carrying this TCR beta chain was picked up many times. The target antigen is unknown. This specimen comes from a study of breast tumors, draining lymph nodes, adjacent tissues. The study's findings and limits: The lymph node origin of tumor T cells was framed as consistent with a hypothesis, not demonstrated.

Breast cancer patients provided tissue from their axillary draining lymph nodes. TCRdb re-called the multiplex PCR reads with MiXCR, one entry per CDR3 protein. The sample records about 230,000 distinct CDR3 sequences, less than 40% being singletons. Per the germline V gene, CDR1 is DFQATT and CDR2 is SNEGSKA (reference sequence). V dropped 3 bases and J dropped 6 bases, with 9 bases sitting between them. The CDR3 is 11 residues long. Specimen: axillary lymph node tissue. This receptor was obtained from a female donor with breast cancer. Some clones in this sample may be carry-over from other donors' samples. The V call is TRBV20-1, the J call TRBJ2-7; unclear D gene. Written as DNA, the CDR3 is TGCAGTGCTAGTAAGGTTGCCGAGCAGTACTTC. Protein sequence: CSASKVAEQYF.